This T cell receptor beta chain comes out of a study of T cell changes during pregnancy in multiple sclerosis. Here immunoSEQ multiplex PCR was the method, and the copy in TCRdb shows in-frame clones only, minus some. The data contain approximately 87,000 clones, 75% to 95% of them singletons. The CDR3 is 14 amino acids. Trimming left V 0 bases short and J 3 bases short, with 10 bases between. The V gene's germline CDR1 is SGHRS and CDR2 YFSETQ. This receptor was taken from a female donor with multiple sclerosis, enrolled in a pregnancy study. The chain combines TRBV5-1 with TRBJ2-7; D not certain. The sample was CD4+ T cells from peripheral blood mononuclear cells, taken in the second trimester of pregnancy. This CDR3 is CASSLVPGGYEQYF. CDR3 DNA: TGCGCCAGCAGCTTGGTTCCGGGTGGCTACGAGCAGTACTTC.